Listed below are T cell receptor beta chains from one sample, sequenced in a study of identical twins. MiXCR, run by TCRdb on the 5' RACE reads, gives a single entry per CDR3 protein. The sample yields hundreds of thousands of distinct CDR3 sequences, 18% seen once. Separately, the same data were catalogued under a study of T cells expressing NK-cell markers.

The sequencing input was PBMCs. The origin of the receptors is a woman under 30 in good health. The CDR3 runs from the conserved cysteine through the conserved F or W. The D gene is left open where the match is weak. The size field is filled for only some rows; it gives once, few, many or a size class.

NA	TRBV3-1	few	TRBJ1-2	CASTPRGRSYGYTF	TGTGCCAGCACCCCAAGAGGCAGGTCCTATGGCTACACCTTC
NA	TRBV4-1	few	TRBJ2-1	CASSHPDPRSYNEQFF	TGCGCCAGCAGCCATCCCGACCCCCGCTCCTACAATGAGCAGTTCTTC
NA	TRBV6-1	few	TRBJ2-3	CASGSLTTADTQYF	TGTGCCAGCGGCAGCCTTACGACGGCAGATACGCAGTATTTT
NA	TRBV5-1	NA	TRBJ1-1	CASSLRGDYSGVAFF	TGCGCCAGCAGCTTGAGGGGAGACTATTCTGGCGTAGCTTTCTTT
NA	TRBV20-1	NA	TRBJ2-5	CSVLLVAAQETQYF	TGCAGTGTCCTATTAGTGGCGGCCCAAGAGACCCAGTACTTC
NA	TRBV12-5	few	TRBJ2-7	CASGLTFPQPPTAEQYF	TGTGCTAGTGGTTTGACTTTCCCACAGCCCCCAACGGCCGAGCAGTACTTC
NA	TRBV5-1	NA	TRBJ2-7	CASSPGASGSYEQYF	TGCGCCAGCAGCCCGGGGGCTAGCGGCTCCTACGAGCAGTACTTC
TRBD1	TRBV20-1	NA	TRBJ2-7	CSAWDRDYEQYF	TGCAGTGCCTGGGACAGGGACTACGAGCAGTACTTC
NA	TRBV14	few	TRBJ2-2	CASSNRTNWAGELFF	TGTGCCAGCAGCAACCGGACAAACTGGGCCGGGGAGCTGTTTTTT
TRBD1	TRBV5-5	few	TRBJ1-6	CASSYNRDRGWNSPLHF	TGTGCCAGCAGCTATAACCGGGACAGGGGATGGAATTCACCCCTCCACTTT
NA	TRBV7-9	NA	TRBJ2-1	CASSLVPNEQFF	TGTGCCAGCAGCTTAGTCCCTAATGAGCAGTTCTTC
NA	TRBV5-1	many	TRBJ1-2	CASSLGVYGYTF	TGCGCCAGCAGCTTGGGGGTGTATGGCTACACCTTC
NA	TRBV12-3/TRBV12-4	many	TRBJ2-7	CASTERRTGSYEQYF	TGTGCCAGCACCGAAAGACGGACGGGTTCCTACGAGCAGTACTTC
NA	TRBV2	many	TRBJ2-1	CASSIGTPTYNEQFF	TGTGCCAGCAGTATTGGGACTCCCACTTACAATGAGCAGTTCTTC
NA	TRBV7-8	few	TRBJ2-1	CASSLLAGRPYNEQFF	TGTGCCAGCAGCTTACTTGCAGGGAGACCTTACAATGAGCAGTTCTTC
NA	TRBV5-6	NA	TRBJ2-7	CASSFLDAGSYEQYF	TGTGCCAGCAGCTTTTTGGACGCCGGCTCCTACGAGCAGTACTTC
TRBD1	TRBV12-3/TRBV12-4	NA	TRBJ2-3	CASSWGRTGGTDTQYF	TGTGCCAGCAGCTGGGGACGGACAGGGGGCACAGATACGCAGTATTTT
NA	TRBV6-5	few	TRBJ2-1	CASSSSGFEQFF	TGTGCCAGCAGTTCTTCCGGGTTTGAGCAGTTCTTC
NA	TRBV12-3/TRBV12-4	NA	TRBJ2-5	CASSLAVWETQYF	TGTGCCAGCAGTTTAGCGGTTTGGGAGACCCAGTACTTC
TRBD1	TRBV6-1	few	TRBJ1-1	CASSFQGASNEAFF	TGTGCCAGCAGCTTTCAGGGGGCTTCGAATGAAGCTTTCTTT
NA	TRBV9	NA	TRBJ2-2	CASSPRTGATGELFF	TGTGCCAGCAGCCCCCGGACGGGCGCCACCGGGGAGCTGTTTTTT
TRBD1	TRBV6-5	NA	TRBJ1-1	CASSLTTGMNTEAFF	TGTGCCAGCAGTTTAACGACAGGGATGAACACTGAAGCTTTCTTT
NA	TRBV6-5	NA	TRBJ2-1	CASSYFSGEGYNEQFF	TGTGCCAGCAGTTACTTTTCCGGGGAAGGTTACAATGAGCAGTTCTTC
TRBD2	TRBV29-1	few	TRBJ2-1	CSVVAGGWEQFF	TGCAGCGTTGTAGCGGGGGGATGGGAGCAGTTCTTC
NA	TRBV12-3/TRBV12-4	few	TRBJ1-1	CASSPPGKVRTEAFF	TGTGCCAGCAGTCCCCCCGGGAAAGTAAGGACTGAAGCTTTCTTT
NA	TRBV7-2	NA	TRBJ2-1	CASSFGLIPIRDEQFF	TGTGCCAGCAGCTTCGGTCTGATTCCCATCCGGGATGAGCAGTTCTTC
NA	TRBV29-1	NA	TRBJ2-2	CSVEKRGVSNTGELFF	TGCAGCGTTGAAAAAAGGGGGGTTTCGAACACCGGGGAGCTGTTTTTT
TRBD2	TRBV15	NA	TRBJ2-5	CATSKGLAGSETQYF	TGTGCCACCAGTAAAGGATTAGCGGGATCAGAGACCCAGTACTTC
NA	TRBV12-3/TRBV12-4	NA	TRBJ2-5	CASAYQETQYF	TGTGCCAGTGCGTACCAAGAGACCCAGTACTTC
NA	TRBV14	once	TRBJ1-1	CASSLTRGAEAFF	TGTGCCAGCAGCCTAACCAGGGGTGCTGAAGCTTTCTTT
NA	TRBV20-1	NA	TRBJ1-1	CSAINWGAEAFF	TGCAGTGCCATAAACTGGGGGGCTGAAGCTTTCTTT
TRBD2	TRBV20-1	few	TRBJ2-5	CSAAGTSGALQETQYF	TGCAGTGCAGCCGGGACTAGCGGGGCTCTCCAAGAGACCCAGTACTTC
TRBD1	TRBV9	many	TRBJ2-7	CASSASTGGYEQYF	TGTGCCAGCAGCGCTTCGACAGGGGGTTACGAGCAGTACTTC
NA	TRBV12-5	few	TRBJ1-5	CASGFKHQPQHF	TGTGCTAGTGGTTTTAAGCATCAGCCCCAGCATTTT
NA	TRBV20-1	few	TRBJ2-3	CSARDLFRADTQYF	TGCAGTGCTAGAGATCTCTTTAGGGCAGATACGCAGTATTTT
TRBD2	TRBV6-4	NA	TRBJ2-3	CASSDGLATDTQYF	TGTGCCAGCAGTGACGGACTAGCCACAGATACGCAGTATTTT
NA	TRBV6-5	NA	TRBJ2-3	CASNSGDTQYF	TGTGCCAGCAATTCGGGAGATACGCAGTATTTT
NA	TRBV7-9	few	TRBJ2-7	CASSTVWEQYF	TGTGCCAGCAGCACAGTTTGGGAGCAGTACTTC
TRBD1	TRBV12-3/TRBV12-4	NA	TRBJ2-7	CASSVTGIDEQYF	TGTGCCAGCAGCGTGACAGGGATCGACGAGCAGTACTTC
NA	TRBV6-6	NA	TRBJ1-1	CASSSNGDTEAFF	TGTGCCAGCAGTAGTAATGGGGACACTGAAGCTTTCTTT
NA	TRBV6-1	many	TRBJ2-5	CATLSGRGQETQYF	TGTGCCACCCTCTCGGGGAGGGGGCAAGAGACCCAGTACTTC
TRBD2	TRBV6-1	NA	TRBJ2-3	CASSSQAGVADTQYF	TGTGCCAGCAGCTCCCAAGCGGGGGTGGCGGATACGCAGTATTTT
NA	TRBV11-2	few	TRBJ2-5	CASSPLFLQETQYF	TGTGCCAGCAGCCCTCTCTTCTTACAGGAGACCCAGTACTTC
TRBD2	TRBV20-1	NA	TRBJ2-1	CSAEGRGGTYNEQFF	TGCAGTGCTGAGGGGCGGGGGGGCACCTACAATGAGCAGTTCTTC
NA	TRBV12-3/TRBV12-4	NA	TRBJ1-4	CASSFFGEKLFF	TGTGCCAGCAGTTTCTTTGGGGAAAAACTGTTTTTT
TRBD2	TRBV9	few	TRBJ2-1	CASSVTSGSEQFF	TGTGCCAGCAGCGTGACTAGCGGAAGTGAGCAGTTCTTC
NA	TRBV12-3/TRBV12-4	NA	TRBJ1-2	CASSFPGRRLYGYTF	TGTGCCAGCAGTTTCCCGGGACGGAGGCTCTATGGCTACACCTTC
NA	TRBV20-1	few	TRBJ2-3	CSARVGSDTQYF	TGCAGTGCTAGGGTCGGGTCAGATACGCAGTATTTT
NA	TRBV20-1	NA	TRBJ1-3	CSARGSRDSGNTIYF	TGCAGTGCTAGAGGATCCAGGGACTCTGGAAACACCATATATTTT
TRBD2	TRBV7-9	many	TRBJ2-5	CASSSGTSGETQYF	TGTGCCAGCAGCTCCGGGACTAGCGGAGAGACCCAGTACTTC
TRBD2	TRBV12-3/TRBV12-4	NA	TRBJ2-3	CASSLAGALTDTQYF	TGTGCCAGCAGTCTAGCGGGGGCCCTCACAGATACGCAGTATTTT
TRBD1	TRBV29-1	NA	TRBJ1-2	CSVALGTGGNYGYTF	TGCAGCGTTGCCCTGGGGACAGGGGGTAACTATGGCTACACCTTC
TRBD1	TRBV7-9	NA	TRBJ1-1	CASSRKGQENTEAFF	TGTGCCAGCAGCAGAAAGGGACAGGAGAACACTGAAGCTTTCTTT
TRBD1	TRBV20-1	few	TRBJ1-1	CSARRQGIQSAFF	TGCAGTGCTAGACGACAGGGAATTCAATCAGCTTTCTTT
NA	TRBV2	once	TRBJ2-1	CASREGDEQFF	TGTGCCAGCAGGGAGGGGGATGAGCAGTTCTTC
TRBD1	TRBV15	few	TRBJ1-1	CATSRLGQGATEAFF	TGTGCCACCAGCAGATTAGGACAGGGGGCCACTGAAGCTTTCTTT
NA	TRBV20-1	few	TRBJ2-7	CSATEAVIDEQYF	TGCAGTGCCACAGAGGCAGTCATCGACGAGCAGTACTTC
NA	TRBV20-1	NA	TRBJ2-2	CSAREGVDPGELFF	TGCAGTGCTAGAGAGGGGGTAGACCCCGGGGAGCTGTTTTTT
NA	TRBV6-1	few	TRBJ1-2	CASSEVGPGYGYTF	TGTGCCAGCAGTGAAGTGGGACCAGGCTATGGCTACACCTTC
NA	TRBV10-2	NA	TRBJ2-5	CASSEPGLEETQYF	TGCGCCAGCAGTGAGCCCGGACTGGAAGAGACCCAGTACTTC